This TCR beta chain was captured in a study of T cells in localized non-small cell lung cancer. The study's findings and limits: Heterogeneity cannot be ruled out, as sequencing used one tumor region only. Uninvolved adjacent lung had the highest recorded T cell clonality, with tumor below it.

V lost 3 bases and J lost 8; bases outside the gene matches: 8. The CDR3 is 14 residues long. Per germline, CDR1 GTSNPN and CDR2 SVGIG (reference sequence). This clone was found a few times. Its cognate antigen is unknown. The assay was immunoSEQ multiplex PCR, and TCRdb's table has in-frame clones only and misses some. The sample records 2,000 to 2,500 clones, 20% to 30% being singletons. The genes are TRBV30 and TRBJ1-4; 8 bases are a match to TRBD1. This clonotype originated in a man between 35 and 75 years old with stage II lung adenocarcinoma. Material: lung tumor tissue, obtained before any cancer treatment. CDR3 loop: CAWRLTGGTEKLFF. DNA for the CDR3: TGTGCCTGGAGGCTAACAGGGGGAACGGAAAAACTGTTTTTT.